Following are 28 T cell receptor beta chains from one sample sequenced in a study of blood T cell repertoires in COVID-19. Clones were sequenced by immunoSEQ multiplex PCR, and TCRdb holds only the in-frame ones, with some missing. The sample carries a few hundred thousand clones, around 87% recorded once. The sample comprised PBMCs or T cells enriched from blood (not recorded which). The source is a woman in her late teens or twenties with acute COVID-19.

The chain joins TRBV10-3 to TRBJ2-7, with 7 nucleotides matching TRBD1. The CDR3 loop spans 13 amino acids. J was trimmed by 4 bases and V by 5 bases; bases with no gene match: 5. Germline lookup yields CDR1 ENHRY and CDR2 SYGVKD. The CDR3 sequence: CAISFRGTYEQYF. The CDR3 DNA is TGTGCCATCAGTTTCAGGGGGACATACGAGCAGTACTTC.

The chain links TRBV4-1 to TRBJ2-4; 13 bases agree with TRBD2. V shed 4 bases, J shed 7 bases, and the junction held 1 base outside the gene matches. Germline values: CDR1 MGHRA, CDR2 YSYEKL. The CDR3 extends over 14 amino acids. CDR3 DNA sequence: TGCGCCAGCAGCCCGGGACTAGCGGGGAACATTCAGTACTTC. Protein: CASSPGLAGNIQYF.

Only one count was recorded for this clone. The chain carries TRBV2 and TRBJ2-7, with 10 bases lining up with TRBD2. Trimming cost V 7 bases and J 4 bases; bases outside gene matches: 7. From germline, CDR1 is SNHLY and CDR2 FYNNEI. This CDR3 comprises 14 residues. CDR3 in amino acids: CASKEREGLYEQYF. In DNA, the CDR3 is TGTGCCAGCAAGGAGCGGGAGGGCCTTTACGAGCAGTACTTC.

The rearrangement links TRBV11-1 to TRBJ2-7, with D perhaps matching TRBD2 (6 bases). The CDR3 is 15 amino acids. CDR1 is SGHAT, CDR2 FQDESV, per germline (reference sequence). V was clipped by 1 base and J by 1 base, with 11 bases between them. The CDR3, as DNA: TGTGCCAGCAGCTTAGGGTCTAGCGAGTCCTACGAGCAGTACTTC. As protein: CASSLGSSESYEQYF.

CDR3 bases: TGTGCCAGCAGGGCCTTAGGGGTCAACTATGGCTACACCTTC. Amino acid sequence: CASRALGVNYGYTF. This chain connects TRBV28 to TRBJ1-2, with D tentatively TRBD1 (5 bases). Germline CDR1 MDHEN, CDR2 SYDVKM. Trimming took off 6 bases at V and 2 bases at J, with 13 bases between the two ends. The CDR3 spans 14 residues.

The gene calls are TRBV5-1 and TRBJ2-7; D unclear. The germline CDR1 and CDR2 sequences are SGHRS and YFSETQ. The CDR3 spans 18 residues. Trimming left V 2 bases short and J 1 base short, with 22 bases between. CDR3 region: CASSFWASAPDGSYEQYF. CDR3 nucleotide sequence: TGCGCCAGCAGCTTTTGGGCTTCTGCACCCGATGGGTCCTACGAGCAGTACTTC.

The rearrangement uses TRBV30 and TRBJ2-1, with D possibly TRBD2 on 6 matching bases. The germline gives CDR1 GTSNPN, CDR2 SVGIG (reference sequence). Trimming removed 2 bases from V and 3 bases from J, with 11 bases in between. CDR3 length equals 14 residues. The CDR3, as DNA: TGTGCCTGGAGTACCGGGAGTGTCTACAATGAGCAGTTCTTC. Protein sequence: CAWSTGSVYNEQFF.

The chain is built from TRBV3-1 (or the pseudogene TRBV3-2) and TRBJ1-2, with 7 bases aligning to TRBD1. CDR3 length: 15 amino acids. Per germline, CDR1 LGHDT and CDR2 YNNKEL (reference sequence). Trimming removed 0 bases from V and 4 bases from J; junction bases left unmatched: 5. The CDR3 sequence: CASSQETGTVYGYTF. In DNA form, the CDR3 reads TGTGCCAGCAGCCAAGAGACCGGGACAGTCTATGGCTACACCTTC.

The chain couples TRBV7-8 to TRBJ2-5; D may be TRBD1 (5 bases). Germline assignment: CDR1 SGHVS and CDR2 FQNEAQ. The CDR3 has 16 amino acids. V was clipped by 1 base and J by 6 bases, with 18 bases between them. CDR3 sequence reads: CASSLGSSGLQKTQYF. DNA of the CDR3: TGTGCCAGCAGCTTAGGGTCGTCAGGGCTTCAAAAGACCCAGTACTTC.

The chain uses TRBV28 and TRBJ2-5, with 11 bases matching TRBD2. CDR3 length: 21 amino acids. Trimming cost V 7 bases and J 2 bases; bases outside gene matches: 24. Germline CDR1 MDHEN, CDR2 SYDVKM. CDR3 residues: CASTSGALPSGRPEPQETQYF. Written as DNA, the CDR3 is TGTGCCAGCACCTCGGGAGCTTTGCCTAGCGGGAGGCCAGAGCCTCAAGAGACCCAGTACTTC.

The chain recombines TRBV19 with TRBJ2-7; 8 bases are shared with TRBD1. Germline trimming cut 10 bases from V and 3 bases from J; bases unmatched to any gene: 14. Germline V CDR1 and CDR2: LNHDA, SQIVND (reference sequence). The CDR3 contains 15 residues. CDR3 region: CATSLRGQGGYEQYF. The CDR3 coding sequence is TGTGCCACCAGCTTAAGAGGACAGGGCGGCTACGAGCAGTACTTC.

This rearrangement joins TRBV29-1 to TRBJ1-2, with TRBD1 identical over 7 bases. CDR3 length equals 14 residues. Germline loops: CDR1 SQVTM, CDR2 ANQGSEA. V shed 5 bases and J 0 bases; nucleotides not matched to a gene: 6. The DNA for the CDR3 is TGCAGCGTTCCGACTCAGGGGGCTAACTATGGCTACACCTTC. It codes for CSVPTQGANYGYTF.

The V call is TRBV2, the J call TRBJ1-1, with D tentatively TRBD1 (5 bases). Trimming removed 7 bases at V and 2 bases at J, with 20 bases between. Germline loops: CDR1 SNHLY, CDR2 FYNNEI. This CDR3 is 16 amino acids long. This CDR3 is CASKVAWRGLNTEAFF. CDR3 DNA sequence: TGTGCCAGCAAAGTCGCGTGGCGGGGACTAAACACTGAAGCTTTCTTT.

The chain recombines TRBV11-2 with TRBJ1-4, with 9 bases matching TRBD1. Germline V lookup: CDR1 SGHAT, CDR2 FQNNGV. There are 14 residues in the CDR3. J gave up 7 bases and V 5 bases, and 5 bases lay outside the gene matches. In DNA form, the CDR3 reads TGTGCCAGCAGCCCTGGGACAGGGTCTGAAAAACTGTTTTTT. Protein product: CASSPGTGSEKLFF.

This clone was picked up one time. The gene calls are TRBV30 and TRBJ1-1, with a weak D call TRBD1 (5 bases). The CDR3 is made up of 14 amino acids. Trimming stripped 3 bases from V and 1 base from J, with 12 bases between. Germline V gene lookup returns CDR1 GTSNPN and CDR2 SVGIG (reference sequence). Written as DNA, the CDR3 is TGTGCCTGGAGGACAGACAGAACGAACACTGAAGCTTTCTTT. It is translated as CAWRTDRTNTEAFF.

This clone has just one count. This chain joins TRBV19 and TRBJ1-5, with a weak D call TRBD1 (5 bases). Germline lookup yields CDR1 LNHDA and CDR2 SQIVND (reference sequence). V lost 1 base, J lost 5 bases, and 21 bases lay in between. This CDR3 region has 18 residues. CDR3 in DNA: TGTGCCAGTAGTATAGGAATAGGGACTCCGTGGTTGTATCAGCCCCAGCATTTT. Translated: CASSIGIGTPWLYQPQHF.

This rearrangement joins TRBV5-1 to TRBJ2-5; 8 nucleotides agree with TRBD1. This CDR3 is built from 13 residues. Losses at the gene ends were 0 bases for V and 5 bases for J; bases not matched to a gene: 0. CDR1 and CDR2 (germline): SGHRS, YFSETQ. CDR3 region: CASSLGTGETQYF. CDR3 in DNA: TGCGCCAGCAGCTTGGGGACAGGGGAGACCCAGTACTTC. The whole variable domain, filled in from reference TRBV5-1 and TRBJ2-5, reads KAGVTQTPRYLIKTRGQQVTLSCSPISGHRSVSWYQQTPGQGLQFLFEYFSETQRNKGNFPGRFSGRQFSNSRSEMNVSTLELGDSALYLCASSLGTGETQYFGPGTRLLVL.

J is TRBJ2-7 and V is TRBV10-3, with TRBD2 identical over 7 bases. Germline V gives CDR1 ENHRY, CDR2 SYGVKD. J was trimmed by 0 bases and V by 2 bases; bases with no gene match: 7. CDR3 length: 16 amino acids. The CDR3 nucleotides read TGTGCCATCAGTGAGCTAATGGGCGGGAGCTCCTACGAGCAGTACTTC. Its protein is CAISELMGGSSYEQYF.

V and J are TRBV2 and TRBJ2-5, with TRBD2 identical over 11 bases. There are 17 residues in the CDR3. CDR1 is SNHLY and CDR2 is FYNNEI in the germline V gene. V shed 5 bases, J shed 2 bases, and the junction held 10 bases outside the gene matches. The CDR3 is CASSPRTSGLPQETQYF. Here the CDR3 DNA reads TGTGCCAGCAGTCCCAGGACTAGCGGGCTACCTCAAGAGACCCAGTACTTC.

The sample holds one count of this clone. The chain combines TRBV18 with TRBJ2-5; D may be TRBD1 (5 bases). Deletions cut 5 bases from V and 3 bases from J, with 19 bases between. Germline loops: CDR1 KGHSH, CDR2 LQKENI. This CDR3 comprises 16 residues. The CDR3 sequence: CASSGFRTSGEETQYF. The CDR3 coding sequence is TGTGCCAGCTCAGGATTTCGGACATCCGGAGAAGAGACCCAGTACTTC.

The CDR3 nucleotides read TGCGCCAGCAGAAGACTAGCGGGAATGCAAGATACGCAGTATTTT. Protein product: CASRRLAGMQDTQYF. V usage is TRBV10-2 and J usage is TRBJ2-3; 11 nucleotides agree with TRBD2. CDR1 and CDR2 (germline): WSHSY, SAAADI. The V and J ends lost 6 bases and 5 bases, in that order; junction bases with no gene match: 7. There are 15 residues in the CDR3.

V is TRBV3-1 (or the pseudogene TRBV3-2) and J is TRBJ2-4; 7 nucleotides match TRBD1. This CDR3 spans 17 amino acids. With 1 base clipped from V and 2 bases from J, the junction kept 8 bases outside the gene matches. The germline V gene encodes CDR1 LGHDT and CDR2 YNNKEL (reference sequence). Here the CDR3 reads CASSQATRDRPKNIQYF. As DNA, the CDR3 is TGTGCCAGCAGCCAAGCAACCCGGGACAGACCCAAAAACATTCAGTACTTC.

This chain connects TRBV29-1 to TRBJ2-1; 13 bases map to TRBD2. Germline values: CDR1 SQVTM, CDR2 ANQGSEA. The CDR3 consists of 18 residues. V was pared by 4 bases and J by 2 bases, with 11 bases of the junction left unmatched. This CDR3 reads CSVGGGLAGEGTYNEQFF. The CDR3 DNA is TGCAGCGTTGGTGGTGGACTAGCGGGAGAGGGGACCTACAATGAGCAGTTCTTC.

This chain connects TRBV6-9 to TRBJ2-7; 9 bases match TRBD1. This CDR3 is built from 16 residues. Germline lookup yields CDR1 MNHGY and CDR2 SVAAGI. Losses at the gene ends were 2 bases for V and 5 bases for J; bases not matched to a gene: 10. The DNA for the CDR3 is TGTGCCAGCAGTTATCTGGGACAGGGAGACCGAGACGAGCAGTACTTC. It yields the protein CASSYLGQGDRDEQYF.

CDR3 sequence (DNA): TGTGCCAGCAGTCCACTAGCGGGAGGGCTCTACGAGCAGTACTTC. Protein sequence: CASSPLAGGLYEQYF. The gene calls are TRBV6-5 and TRBJ2-7, with TRBD2 matching over 13 bases. Germline assignment: CDR1 MNHEY and CDR2 SVGAGI. This CDR3 comprises 15 residues. The J segment lost 3 bases and the V segment lost 5 bases, leaving 4 bases of the junction unmatched.

V is TRBV5-6 and J is TRBJ2-7; no clear D. This CDR3 is 13 amino acids long. Germline values: CDR1 SGHDT, CDR2 YYEEEE. The V and J ends lost 4 bases and 0 bases respectively, with 8 bases between them. The CDR3 loop is CASSERVSYEQYF. The CDR3 nucleotides are TGTGCCAGCAGCGAACGGGTCTCCTACGAGCAGTACTTC.

This rearrangement joins TRBV5-8 to TRBJ2-3; a weak D match, TRBD1 (6 bases). From germline, CDR1 is SGHTS and CDR2 YDEGEE. Trimming took off 4 bases at V and 2 bases at J, with 14 bases between the two ends. The CDR3 extends over 15 amino acids. The CDR3 loop is CASSPAWGPTDTQYF. CDR3 nucleotides: TGTGCCAGCAGCCCAGCGTGGGGGCCCACAGATACGCAGTATTTT.

The V gene is TRBV6-6, the J gene TRBJ1-4; D perhaps matches TRBD1 (5 bases). The V end was cut by 0 bases, the J end by 4 bases, with 12 bases between. This CDR3 contains 16 residues. The germline gives CDR1 MNHNY, CDR2 SVGAGI (reference sequence). In DNA, the CDR3 is TGTGCCAGCAGTTACTCTGGGCAGGGAAGTAATGAAAAACTGTTTTTT. Its protein product is CASSYSGQGSNEKLFF.